A single sample is the source of the 14 T cell receptor beta chains below, sequenced in a study of T cells in Graves' hyperthyroidism and ophthalmopathy. Amplification targeted TCR beta CDR3 regions from RNA transcripts. The study used the HTBI primer set for a first-round RT-PCR of the TCR CDR3. In TCRdb, the multiplex PCR reads were re-called with MiXCR into one record per CDR3 protein. The profile covers over 500,000 distinct CDR3 sequences, with approximately 17% appearing a single time and roughly a sixth taken by the ten largest. Sequencing was performed on blood. The source is a woman aged 18-30 years with Graves' ophthalmopathy.

This clonotype has at least ten counts. The genes are TRBV5-1 and TRBJ1-2; D ambiguous. Germline CDR1 reads SGHRS; CDR2 reads YFSETQ. This CDR3 region has 16 residues. V was cut by 0 bases and J by 0 bases, with 12 bases left in between. CDR3 in amino acids: CASSLDGLRANYGYTF. The CDR3 bases are TGCGCCAGCAGCTTGGACGGACTGAGGGCTAACTATGGCTACACCTTC.

This clonotype was counted many times. This chain links TRBV27 with TRBJ1-1; the match to TRBD1 covers 7 bases. CDR3 size: 17 residues. CDR1 MNHEY and CDR2 SMNVEV come from the germline V gene (reference sequence). The V and J ends lost 4 bases and 2 bases, in that order; junction bases with no gene match: 13. The CDR3 spells CASSSPASTGINTEAFF. The CDR3 DNA is TGTGCCAGCAGTTCCCCAGCCTCGACAGGGATAAACACTGAAGCTTTCTTT.

The gene calls are TRBV7-2 and TRBJ2-1; 10 nucleotides line up with TRBD2. The CDR3 has 15 residues. V shed 8 bases, J shed 5 bases, and the junction held 9 bases outside the gene matches. CDR1 and CDR2 from the germline V gene are SGHTA and FQGNSA. CDR3 sequence reads: CASSGRLAGNNEQFF. Here the CDR3 DNA reads TGTGCCAGCTCGGGGCGACTAGCGGGCAACAATGAGCAGTTCTTC.

This clonotype occurred a few times. This sequence joins TRBV18 and TRBJ1-4; 11 bases map to TRBD1. In germline, CDR1 is KGHSH, CDR2 LQKENI. CDR3 length equals 17 residues. Trimming cost V 3 bases and J 8 bases; bases outside gene matches: 11. CDR3 sequence reads: CASSPRTGGSFGEKLFF. The CDR3 nucleotides are TGTGCCAGCTCACCGAGGACAGGGGGCAGCTTTGGCGAAAAACTGTTTTTT.

This clonotype was found many times. The chain carries TRBV15 and TRBJ2-3; D is possibly TRBD1 (6 bases). The CDR3 runs to 15 residues. CDR1 LNHNV and CDR2 YYDKDF come from the germline V gene (reference sequence). Trimming removed 0 bases at V and 2 bases at J, with 9 bases between. DNA of the CDR3: TGTGCCACCAGCAGAGATGGACAGAACACAGATACGCAGTATTTT. Its translation is CATSRDGQNTDTQYF.

The rearrangement uses TRBV4-3 and TRBJ2-7, with D tentatively TRBD1 (5 bases). V gave up 0 bases and J gave up 2 bases, with 14 bases separating them. The CDR3 has 16 residues. CDR1 and CDR2 from the germline V gene are LGHNA and YSLEER. In DNA, the CDR3 is TGCGCCAGCAGCCAAGATATTGGGGCAGCGACCTACGAGCAGTACTTC. Translating gives CASSQDIGAATYEQYF.

This clonotype was detected a few times. The chain employs TRBV20-1 and TRBJ2-5; D is uncertain. The CDR3 is 12 amino acids. The germline V and J ends were trimmed by 3 bases and 2 bases, with 7 bases remaining between them. The V gene's germline CDR1 is DFQATT and CDR2 SNEGSKA (reference sequence). In DNA, the CDR3 is TGCAGTGCTAGGTACCAGCAAGAGACCCAGTACTTC. Translated: CSARYQQETQYF.

Many counts were recorded for this clonotype. The chain links TRBV2 to TRBJ1-2; D remains unclear. Germline CDR1 SNHLY, CDR2 FYNNEI. The length of the CDR3 is 13 residues. Trimming left V 6 bases short and J 4 bases short, with 12 bases between. CDR3 nucleotides: TGTGCCAGCAGCCTGGACGGACCCTATGGCTACACCTTC. Encoded protein: CASSLDGPYGYTF. Full variable domain (missing parts from reference TRBV2 and TRBJ1-2): EPEVTQTPSHQVTQMGQEVILRCVPISNHLYFYWYRQILGQKVEFLVSFYNNEISEKSEIFDDQFSVERPDGSNFTLKIRSTKLEDSAMYFCASSLDGPYGYTFGSGTRLTVV.

This clonotype was seen more than once but under ten times. This rearrangement joins TRBV18 to TRBJ2-1; perhaps TRBD1 as D (5 bases). Germline assignment: CDR1 KGHSH and CDR2 LQKENI. Trimming stripped 3 bases from V and 5 bases from J, with 20 bases between. This CDR3 spans 17 amino acids. CDR3 sequence reads: CASSPPSYGHGDNEQFF. DNA of the CDR3: TGTGCCAGCTCACCCCCCTCTTACGGACACGGAGACAATGAGCAGTTCTTC. The entire variable domain, with the rest obtained from reference TRBV18 and TRBJ2-1, is as follows: NAGVMQNPRHLVRRRGQEARLRCSPMKGHSHVYWYRQLPEEGLKFMVYLQKENIIDESGMPKERFSAEFPKEGPSILRIQQVVRGDSAAYFCASSPPSYGHGDNEQFFGPGTRLTVL.

V is TRBV27 and J is TRBJ1-1; D not resolved. CDR1 is MNHEY, CDR2 SMNVEV, per germline (reference sequence). The CDR3 runs 12 residues. The V end lost 6 bases, the J end lost 5 bases, and 10 bases lay between the germline ends. The CDR3 spells CASRRTGTEAFF. The CDR3 region has the DNA TGTGCCAGCAGGCGGACGGGTACTGAAGCTTTCTTT.

This clonotype was picked up many times. V is TRBV28 and J is TRBJ1-1, with D possibly TRBD1 on 5 matching bases. The CDR3 contains 14 residues. V lost 6 bases and J lost 0, with 11 bases in between. CDR1 and CDR2 from the germline V gene are MDHEN and SYDVKM. The CDR3 sequence: CASSRDGVNTEAFF. The CDR3 coding sequence is TGTGCCAGCAGCCGGGACGGAGTGAACACTGAAGCTTTCTTT. Supplemented by reference TRBV28 and TRBJ1-1, the full variable domain reads DVKVTQSSRYLVKRTGEKVFLECVQDMDHENMFWYRQDPGLGLRLIYFSYDVKMKEKGDIPEGYSVSREKKERFSLILESASTNQTSMYLCASSRDGVNTEAFFGQGTRLTVV.

This clonotype was seen ten or more times. CDR3: CATSDSGGGTEAFF. As DNA, the CDR3 is TGTGCCACCAGTGATTCAGGGGGTGGCACTGAAGCTTTCTTT. The chain links TRBV24-1 to TRBJ1-1; 7 bases line up with TRBD1. The CDR3 is 14 residues long. Germline assignment: CDR1 KGHDR and CDR2 SFDVKD. The J segment lost 4 bases and the V segment lost 2 bases, leaving 3 bases of the junction unmatched.

This clonotype was counted at least ten times. J is TRBJ2-2 and V is TRBV12-3 or TRBV12-4; TRBD2 might be the D (6 bases). V shed 0 bases and J shed 1 base, with 6 bases lying between them. This CDR3 contains 15 residues. CDR3 bases: TGTGCCAGCAGTTTAGCGGGACTGAACACCGGGGAGCTGTTTTTT. Translation: CASSLAGLNTGELFF.

The chain recombines TRBV24-1 with TRBJ1-2; TRBD1 matches 7 bases. The CDR3 totals 17 residues. V was clipped by 3 bases and J by 5 bases; unmatched bases: 14. CDR1 is KGHDR and CDR2 is SFDVKD in the germline V gene. CDR3 sequence (DNA): TGTGCCACCAGTGATGGGGATTGGACCGGGACAGCGTATGGCTACACCTTC. Residues: CATSDGDWTGTAYGYTF.